This section outlines one T cell receptor beta chain sequence together with its context. As yet, its antigen is unknown. Assay used: immunoSEQ multiplex PCR; TCRdb lists only in-frame clones, some missing. The data show more than 250,000 clones, with around 91% seen just once and 2.5% to 3.5% held by the top ten. The record originates from a study of cytomegalovirus exposure and HLA in healthy donors. Study results and caveats: The study flagged some 180 TCR beta chains as cytomegalovirus-associated. Most TCR sequences proved rare, with some public TCRs found in many donors.

CDR1 is SGHAT, CDR2 FQNNGV, per germline. V lost 5 bases to trimming and J lost 2 bases; unmatched junction nucleotides: 7. The CDR3 spans 16 residues. This TCR was recovered from a woman aged 25 to 39 in good health and CMV-seronegative. The J gene is TRBJ2-2, the V gene TRBV11-2; the match to TRBD2 covers 8 bases. Sequenced input: PBMCs. The CDR3 sequence is CASSPLREGNTGELFF. The CDR3 region has the DNA TGTGCCAGCAGCCCGCTACGGGAGGGAAACACCGGGGAGCTGTTTTTT.